The clone carrying this T cell receptor (beta chain) was recorded at least ten times. The germline CDR1 and CDR2 sequences are SEHNR and FQNEAQ (reference sequence). The CDR3 length is 15 residues. Trimming at V came to 5 bases and at J to 2 bases, leaving 4 bases not matched to a gene. The data originate from a study of T-cell memory formation after mild COVID-19. TCRdb called the 5' RACE reads again in MiXCR, with one record for every CDR3 protein. The table lists around 130,000 distinct CDR3 sequences, 13% to 15% of them singletons. Sequenced sample: PBMCs or a T cell subset sorted from them (not recorded which). This chain links TRBV7-9 with TRBJ2-3, with 10 bases lining up with TRBD2. This receptor was taken from an adult woman who had mild COVID-19 (a few samples of this study predate the infection). Cell type and time point are not known. CDR3 DNA sequence: TGTGCCAGCAGCCCTAGCGGGGGATCCACAGATACGCAGTATTTT. Residues: CASSPSGGSTDTQYF.